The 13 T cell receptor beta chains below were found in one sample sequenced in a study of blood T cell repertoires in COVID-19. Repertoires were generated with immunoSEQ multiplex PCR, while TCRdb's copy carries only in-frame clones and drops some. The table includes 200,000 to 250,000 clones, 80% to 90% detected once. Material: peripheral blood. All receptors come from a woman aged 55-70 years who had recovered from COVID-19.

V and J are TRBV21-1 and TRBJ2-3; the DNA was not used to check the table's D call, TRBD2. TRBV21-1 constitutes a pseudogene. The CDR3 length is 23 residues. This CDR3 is CATSKNGGPPGHFGGGYNDTQYF. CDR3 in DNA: TGTGCCACCAGCAAAAACGGGGGGCCCCCCGGTCACTTCGGGGGGGGGTACAACGATACGCAGTATTTT.

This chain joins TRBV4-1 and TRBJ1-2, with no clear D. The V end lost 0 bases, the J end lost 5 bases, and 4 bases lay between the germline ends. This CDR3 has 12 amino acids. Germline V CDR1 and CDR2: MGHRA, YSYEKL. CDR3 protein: CASSQDSYGYTF. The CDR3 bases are TGCGCCAGCAGCCAAGACAGTTATGGCTACACCTTC.

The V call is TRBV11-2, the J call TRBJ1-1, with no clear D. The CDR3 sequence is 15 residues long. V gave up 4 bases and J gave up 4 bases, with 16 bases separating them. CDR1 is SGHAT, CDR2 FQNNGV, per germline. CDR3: CASSSGRRGSTEAFF. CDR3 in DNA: TGTGCCAGCAGCTCGGGCCGGCGGGGTAGCACTGAAGCTTTCTTT.

CDR3 protein: CASSEFSGGLTDTQYF. The CDR3, as DNA: TGTGCCAGCAGTGAGTTTAGCGGGGGACTCACAGATACGCAGTATTTT. The gene calls are TRBV6-4 and TRBJ2-3; TRBD2 agrees at 9 bases. CDR1 and CDR2 (germline): MRHNA, SNTAGT. V trimming: 3 bases; J trimming: 2 bases; junction bases outside the gene matches: 6. This CDR3 is built from 16 residues.

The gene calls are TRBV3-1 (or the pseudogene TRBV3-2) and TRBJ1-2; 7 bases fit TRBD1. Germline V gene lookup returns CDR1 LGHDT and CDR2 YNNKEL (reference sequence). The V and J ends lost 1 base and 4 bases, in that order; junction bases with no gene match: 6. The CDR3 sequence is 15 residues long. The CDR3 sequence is CASSQGDREAYGYTF. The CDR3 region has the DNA TGTGCCAGCAGCCAAGGCGACAGGGAGGCCTATGGCTACACCTTC.

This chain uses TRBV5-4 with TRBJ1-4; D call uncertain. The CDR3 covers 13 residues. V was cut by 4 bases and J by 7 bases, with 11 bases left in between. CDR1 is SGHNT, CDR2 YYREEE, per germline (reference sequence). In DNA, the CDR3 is TGTGCCAGCAGCCTCCAAACGGGTGAAAAACTGTTTTTT. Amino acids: CASSLQTGEKLFF.

The CDR3 DNA follows: TGTGCCAGCAGCTCGACGGTAGCCTCAACTGAAGCTTTCTTT. Translating gives CASSSTVASTEAFF. The rearrangement uses TRBV7-8 and TRBJ1-1; D call uncertain. The CDR3 extends over 14 amino acids. The V end lost 4 bases, the J end lost 5 bases, and 14 bases lay between the germline ends. In germline, CDR1 is SGHVS, CDR2 FQNEAQ.

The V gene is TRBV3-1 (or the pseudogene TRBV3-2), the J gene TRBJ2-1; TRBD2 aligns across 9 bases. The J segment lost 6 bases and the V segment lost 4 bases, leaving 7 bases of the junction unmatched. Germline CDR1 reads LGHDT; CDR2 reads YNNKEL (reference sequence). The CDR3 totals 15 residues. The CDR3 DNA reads TGTGCCAGCAGCCCTCTAGCGGGGAGGGGCAATGAGCAGTTCTTC. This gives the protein CASSPLAGRGNEQFF.

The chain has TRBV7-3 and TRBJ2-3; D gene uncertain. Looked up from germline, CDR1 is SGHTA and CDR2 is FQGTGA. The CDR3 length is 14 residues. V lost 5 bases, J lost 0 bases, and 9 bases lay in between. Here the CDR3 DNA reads TGTGCCAGCAGCACAGAGCCTAGCACAGATACGCAGTATTTT. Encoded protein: CASSTEPSTDTQYF. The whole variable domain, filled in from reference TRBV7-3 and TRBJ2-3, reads GAGVSQTPSNKVTEKGKYVELRCDPISGHTALYWYRQSLGQGPEFLIYFQGTGAADDSGLPNDRFFAVRPEGSVSTLKIQRTERGDSAVYLCASSTEPSTDTQYFGPGTRLTVL.

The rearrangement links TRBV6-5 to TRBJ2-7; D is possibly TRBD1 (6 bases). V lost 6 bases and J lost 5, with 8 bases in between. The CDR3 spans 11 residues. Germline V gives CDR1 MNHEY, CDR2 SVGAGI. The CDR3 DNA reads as TGTGCCAGCAGAAAGGGGGACGAGCAGTACTTC. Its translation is CASRKGDEQYF.

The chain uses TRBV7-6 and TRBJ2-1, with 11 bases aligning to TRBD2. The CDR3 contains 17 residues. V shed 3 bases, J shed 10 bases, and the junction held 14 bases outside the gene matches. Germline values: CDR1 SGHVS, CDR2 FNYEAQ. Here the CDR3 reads CASSLNTRLAGGGEQFF. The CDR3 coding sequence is TGTGCCAGCAGCTTGAACACCCGGCTAGCGGGGGGCGGGGAGCAGTTCTTC.

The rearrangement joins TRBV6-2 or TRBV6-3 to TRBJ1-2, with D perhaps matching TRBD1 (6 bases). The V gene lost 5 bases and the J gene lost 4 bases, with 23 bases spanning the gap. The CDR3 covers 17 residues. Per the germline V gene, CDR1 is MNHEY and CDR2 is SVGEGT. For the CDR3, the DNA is TGTGCCAGCAGTCCCCGTATTCCGGACAGCTACTTCTATGGCTACACCTTC. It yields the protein CASSPRIPDSYFYGYTF.

The CDR3 loop reads CASSQDRLPGGYTF. The CDR3 DNA reads TGCGCCAGCAGCCAAGATCGACTGCCTGGCGGCTACACCTTC. The rearrangement uses TRBV4-1 and TRBJ1-2; the D is unclear. CDR3 length equals 14 residues. Trimming shortened V by 0 bases and J by 8 bases, and 13 bases separated the two germline ends. The germline V gene has CDR1 MGHRA and CDR2 YSYEKL.